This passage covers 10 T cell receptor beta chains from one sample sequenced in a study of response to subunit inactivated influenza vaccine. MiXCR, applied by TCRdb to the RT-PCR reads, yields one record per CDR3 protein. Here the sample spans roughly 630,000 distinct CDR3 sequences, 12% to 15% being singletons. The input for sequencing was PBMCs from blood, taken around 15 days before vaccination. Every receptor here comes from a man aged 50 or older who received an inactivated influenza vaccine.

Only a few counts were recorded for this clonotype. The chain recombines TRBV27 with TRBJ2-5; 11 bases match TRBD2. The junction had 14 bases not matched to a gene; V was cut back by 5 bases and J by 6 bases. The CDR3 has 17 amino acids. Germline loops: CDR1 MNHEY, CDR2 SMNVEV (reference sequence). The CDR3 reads CASSIGTSGQLVKTQYF. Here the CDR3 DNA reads TGTGCCAGCAGTATCGGGACTAGCGGCCAATTGGTAAAGACCCAGTACTTC.

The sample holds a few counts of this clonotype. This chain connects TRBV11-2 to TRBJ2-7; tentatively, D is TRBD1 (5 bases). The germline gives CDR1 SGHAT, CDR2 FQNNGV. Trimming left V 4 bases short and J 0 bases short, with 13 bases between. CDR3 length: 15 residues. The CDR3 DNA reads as TGTGCCAGCAGCTCTCAGGGCAGCCTCTCCTACGAGCAGTACTTC. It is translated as CASSSQGSLSYEQYF.

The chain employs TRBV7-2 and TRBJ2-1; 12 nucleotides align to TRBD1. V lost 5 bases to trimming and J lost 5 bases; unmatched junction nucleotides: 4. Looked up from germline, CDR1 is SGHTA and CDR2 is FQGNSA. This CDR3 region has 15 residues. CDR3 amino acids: CASSAGQGAHNEQFF. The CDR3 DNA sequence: TGTGCCAGCAGCGCGGGACAGGGGGCCCACAATGAGCAGTTCTTC.

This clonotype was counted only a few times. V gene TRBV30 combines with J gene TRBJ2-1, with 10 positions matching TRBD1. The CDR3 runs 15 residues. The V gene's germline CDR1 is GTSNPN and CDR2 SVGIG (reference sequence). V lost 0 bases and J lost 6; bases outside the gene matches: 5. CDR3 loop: CAWSVGTGATNEQFF. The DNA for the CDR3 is TGTGCCTGGAGTGTCGGGACAGGGGCGACCAATGAGCAGTTCTTC.

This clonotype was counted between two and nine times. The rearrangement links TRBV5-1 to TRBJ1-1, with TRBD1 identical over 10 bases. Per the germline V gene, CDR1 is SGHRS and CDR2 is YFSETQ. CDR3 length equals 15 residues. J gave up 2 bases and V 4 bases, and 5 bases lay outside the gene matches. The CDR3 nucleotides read TGCGCCAGCAGCGGGACAGGGGTGGGAAACACTGAAGCTTTCTTT. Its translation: CASSGTGVGNTEAFF.

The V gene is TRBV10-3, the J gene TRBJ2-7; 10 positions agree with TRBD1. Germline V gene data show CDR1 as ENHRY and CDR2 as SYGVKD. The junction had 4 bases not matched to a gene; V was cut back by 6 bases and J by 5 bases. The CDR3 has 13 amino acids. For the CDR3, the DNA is TGTGCCATCAGACCGGGACAGGGGAACGAGCAGTACTTC. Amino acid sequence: CAIRPGQGNEQYF.

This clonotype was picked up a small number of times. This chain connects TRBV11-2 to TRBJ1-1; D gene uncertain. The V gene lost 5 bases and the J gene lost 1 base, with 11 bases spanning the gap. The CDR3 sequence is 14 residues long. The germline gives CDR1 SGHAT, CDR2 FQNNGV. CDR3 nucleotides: TGTGCCAGCAGCCGGCCGACGAAGAACACTGAAGCTTTCTTT. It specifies CASSRPTKNTEAFF.

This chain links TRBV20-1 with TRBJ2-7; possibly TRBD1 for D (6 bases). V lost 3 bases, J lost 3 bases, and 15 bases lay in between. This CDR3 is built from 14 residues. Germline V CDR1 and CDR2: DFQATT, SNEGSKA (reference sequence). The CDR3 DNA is TGCAGTGCTAGGATCCCGGGACATCACTACGAGCAGTACTTC. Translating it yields CSARIPGHHYEQYF.

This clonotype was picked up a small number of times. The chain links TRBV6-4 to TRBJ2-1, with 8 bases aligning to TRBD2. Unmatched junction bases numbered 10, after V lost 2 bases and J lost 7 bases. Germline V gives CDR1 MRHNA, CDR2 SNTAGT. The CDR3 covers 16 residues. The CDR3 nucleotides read TGTGCCAGCAGTGACCTAGCGGGCAGGCAGTTGAATGAGCAGTTCTTC. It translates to CASSDLAGRQLNEQFF.

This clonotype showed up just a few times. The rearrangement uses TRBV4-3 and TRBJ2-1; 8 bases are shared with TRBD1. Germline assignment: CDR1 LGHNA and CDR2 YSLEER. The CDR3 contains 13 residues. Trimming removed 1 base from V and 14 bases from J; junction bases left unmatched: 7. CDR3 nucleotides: TGCGCCAGCAGCCAAGGGGCCCGGACAGGGAAGTTCTTC. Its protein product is CASSQGARTGKFF.